A selection of T cell receptor beta chains follows, all from one sample in a study of T cells in Graves' hyperthyroidism and ophthalmopathy. TCRdb analysed the multiplex PCR reads with MiXCR anew, one entry per CDR3 protein. The data hold 700,000 or so distinct CDR3 sequences, with around 13% observed a single time. The sample taken for sequencing was blood. The source is a woman between 45 and 60 years old with Graves' ophthalmopathy. CDR3s include the opening cysteine and the closing phenylalanine or tryptophan. D genes are given only for firm matches. The size field is filled for only some rows; it gives once, few, many or a size class.

cdr3_length	clone_size	d_call	v_call	j_call	cdr3_aa	cdr3_nt
15	few	-	TRBV29-1	TRBJ2-1	CSTWMGPGVNNEQFF	TGCAGCACATGGATGGGCCCTGGGGTTAACAATGAGCAGTTCTTC
12	many	-	TRBV11-2	TRBJ2-3	CASSFHTDTQYF	TGTGCCAGCAGCTTCCACACAGATACGCAGTATTTT
15	many	TRBD1	TRBV30	TRBJ1-1	CAWGSRTGGNTEAFF	TGTGCCTGGGGAAGCCGGACAGGGGGCAACACTGAAGCTTTCTTT
16	many	TRBD2	TRBV7-3	TRBJ2-3	CASSSSSGRGSDTQYF	TGTGCCAGCAGCTCGTCTAGCGGGAGGGGCTCAGATACGCAGTATTTT
16	many	-	TRBV2	TRBJ2-1	CASSEGRLSSYNEQFF	TGTGCCAGCAGTGAAGGGCGTTTGAGCTCCTACAATGAGCAGTTCTTC
16	many	-	TRBV4-1	TRBJ2-3	CASSQERTRWADTQYF	TGCGCCAGCAGCCAAGAACGAACTAGATGGGCAGATACGCAGTATTTT
13	many	TRBD1	TRBV28	TRBJ2-2	CASRGQATGELFF	TGTGCCAGCAGGGGACAGGCCACCGGGGAGCTGTTTTTT
15	many	TRBD1	TRBV7-3	TRBJ2-5	CASSLMPGQQETQYF	TGTGCCAGCAGCTTAATGCCGGGACAGCAAGAGACCCAGTACTTC
14	many	-	TRBV2	TRBJ1-5	CASSDRSSNQPQHF	TGTGCCAGCAGTGACAGGTCTAGCAATCAGCCCCAGCATTTT
15	many	TRBD1	TRBV2	TRBJ2-3	CASSELTGGTDTQYF	TGTGCCAGCAGTGAACTGACAGGGGGCACAGATACGCAGTATTTT
16	many	TRBD1	TRBV7-2	TRBJ2-7	CASRRDRDRASYEQYF	TGTGCCAGCAGACGAGACCGGGACAGGGCATCCTACGAGCAGTACTTC
13	many	TRBD1	TRBV5-1	TRBJ2-7	CASSRDRANEQYF	TGCGCCAGCAGCAGGGACAGGGCCAACGAGCAGTACTTC
15	few	-	TRBV7-8	TRBJ1-5	CASSLGRLLEQPQHF	TGTGCCAGCAGCTTAGGCAGGCTACTAGAACAGCCCCAGCATTTT
16	-	-	TRBV28	TRBJ2-3	CAGSQTRSLYTDTQYF	TGTGCCGGCAGCCAGACTAGGAGTTTATACACAGATACGCAGTATTTT
14	-	TRBD2	TRBV20-1	TRBJ2-1	CSARNSGNVNEQFF	TGCAGTGCTAGAAATAGCGGGAACGTCAATGAGCAGTTCTTC
14	many	TRBD2	TRBV9	TRBJ2-1	CASSVGTSSGEQFF	TGTGCCAGCAGCGTCGGGACTAGCAGTGGTGAGCAGTTCTTC
15	many	-	TRBV7-2	TRBJ2-7	CASSLTRGLSYEQYF	TGTGCCAGCAGCTTAACGCGCGGCCTCTCCTACGAGCAGTACTTC